The clone carrying this T cell receptor beta chain was seen at least ten times. The antigen remains unidentified. One entry per CDR3 protein, called by TCRdb with MiXCR from the reads. Of around 100,000 distinct CDR3 sequences in the sample, 20% to 30% were seen once. These data come from a study of T cell repertoires in cytomegalovirus infection. Background on the study: Through public TCR beta signatures, both CMV infection and matching HLA type were indicated. Findings and caveats of the study: Based on cumulative public TCR beta family frequency, carriers of CMV plus the relevant HLA were identified. The response measured ex vivo was dominated by TCR beta clonotypes (HLA-C-restricted and CMV-specific).

The germline V gene has CDR1 MNHNS and CDR2 SASEGT. V lost 6 bases, J lost 0 bases, and 5 bases stayed unmatched. CDR3 length equals 15 residues. Sequences were obtained from CD8+ T cells from PBMCs. The sequence was obtained from a human donor in good health (CMV status not recorded). Some clones in this sample may be carry-over from other donors' samples. V gene TRBV6-1 combines with J gene TRBJ2-7, with 10 bases matching TRBD1. Here the CDR3 reads CASRPGQGISYEQYF. Written as DNA, the CDR3 is TGTGCCAGCAGGCCGGGACAGGGGATCTCCTACGAGCAGTACTTC.